The entry below gives a single TCR beta chain sequence along with its context. What it recognizes is unknown. The data are from a study of radiotherapy plus CTLA-4 blockade in lung cancer. Assay: immunoSEQ multiplex PCR; the TCRdb copy retains only in-frame clones and omits some. The sample records some 46,000 clones, roughly three quarters being singletons. Overall study results and limits: Early blood T cell clone dynamics reportedly forecast response best, with interferon-beta.

The germline V gene encodes CDR1 SGDLS and CDR2 YYNGEE. There are 15 residues in the CDR3. V lost 4 bases and J lost 8; bases outside the gene matches: 6. The receptor was isolated from a human donor with non-small cell lung cancer whose response to radiotherapy plus ipilimumab could not be evaluated. The source was peripheral blood, collected from a patient treated with radiotherapy plus ipilimumab. The chain combines TRBV9 with TRBJ1-6, with TRBD1 matching 10 bases. The CDR3 spells CASSRPGQGYSPLHF. The CDR3 coding sequence is TGTGCCAGCAGCCGGCCGGGACAGGGGTATTCACCCCTCCACTTT.